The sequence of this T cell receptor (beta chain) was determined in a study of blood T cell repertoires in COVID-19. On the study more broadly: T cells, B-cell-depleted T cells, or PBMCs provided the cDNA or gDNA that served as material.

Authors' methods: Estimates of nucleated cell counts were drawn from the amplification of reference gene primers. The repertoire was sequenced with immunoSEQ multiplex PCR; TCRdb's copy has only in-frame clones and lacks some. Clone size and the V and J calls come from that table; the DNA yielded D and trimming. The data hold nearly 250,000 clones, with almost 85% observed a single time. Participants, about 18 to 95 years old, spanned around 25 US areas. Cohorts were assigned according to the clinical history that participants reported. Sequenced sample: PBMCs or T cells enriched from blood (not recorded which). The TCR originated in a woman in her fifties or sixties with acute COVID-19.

The CDR3, as DNA: TGTGCCAGTAGTATAGGACAGGGTGGCGGCTACACCTTC. This sequence encodes CASSIGQGGGYTF. The chain uses TRBV19 and TRBJ1-2; 7 nucleotides align to TRBD1. V was clipped by 1 base and J by 8 bases; unmatched bases: 4. The CDR3 loop spans 13 amino acids. CDR1 and CDR2 from the germline V gene are LNHDA and SQIVND (reference sequence).